These 20 T cell receptor beta chains originate from one sample sequenced in a study of a mutant IDH1 vaccine in newly diagnosed glioma. Here immunoSEQ multiplex PCR was the method, and the copy in TCRdb shows in-frame clones only, minus some. The sample yields about 60,000 clones, under 90% seen once. Indicated time point: week 23, last vaccination. A 20-mer mutant IDH1 peptide at 300 ug was injected subcutaneously with topical imiquimod. No cognate antigen is known for these TCRs. Source: PBMCs, taken from a glioma patient whose treatment included an IDH1 peptide vaccine. Receptor source: a man younger than 35 with glioma.

The V gene is TRBV30, the J gene TRBJ2-5; weak D call: TRBD2 (6 bases). Looked up from germline, CDR1 is GTSNPN and CDR2 is SVGIG (reference sequence). CDR3 length: 15 residues. V lost 0 bases and J lost 3, with 14 bases in between. CDR3 nucleotide sequence: TGTGCCTGGAGTGTAGGGGCGGGAACTAAAGAGACCCAGTACTTC. It codes for CAWSVGAGTKETQYF.

The V gene is TRBV6-1, the J gene TRBJ2-1, with 7 bases identical to TRBD1. CDR1 MNHNS and CDR2 SASEGT come from the germline V gene. The CDR3 runs 16 residues. With V trimmed by 4 bases and J by 6 bases, 12 bases remained unmatched. CDR3 in amino acids: CASSAWTGPKGNEQFF. The CDR3 DNA reads as TGTGCCAGCAGTGCTTGGACAGGCCCAAAGGGCAATGAGCAGTTCTTC.

The chain employs TRBV5-1 and TRBJ1-1, with unresolved D. The CDR3 extends over 13 amino acids. The germline gives CDR1 SGHRS, CDR2 YFSETQ. V was shortened by 0 bases and J by 3 bases, with 6 bases between the two germline ends. The CDR3 loop is CASSLERDTEAFF. The CDR3 DNA reads TGCGCCAGCAGCTTGGAACGGGACACTGAAGCTTTCTTT.

The genes are TRBV6-5 and TRBJ2-7; D possibly uses TRBD1 or TRBD2 (5 bases each). The CDR3 spans 14 residues. In germline, CDR1 is MNHEY, CDR2 SVGAGI. Deletions cut 5 bases from V and 6 bases from J, with 17 bases between. CDR3 DNA sequence: TGTGCCAGCAGTCCCCCGGGAAGGGGACGCGAGCAGTACTTC. Its protein product is CASSPPGRGREQYF.

The V and J genes are TRBV10-3 and TRBJ1-2, with TRBD1 matching over 9 bases. With V trimmed by 3 bases and J by 8 bases, 10 bases remained unmatched. From germline, CDR1 is ENHRY and CDR2 SYGVKD. The CDR3 extends over 15 amino acids. The DNA of the CDR3 is TGTGCCATCAGTGATTACAGGGGGCGGGACCCGGGCTACACCTTC. This encodes CAISDYRGRDPGYTF.

V usage is TRBV7-6 and J usage is TRBJ2-1; D possibly corresponds to TRBD1 (6 bases). The CDR3 spans 13 residues. V was pared by 4 bases and J by 5 bases, with 9 bases between. Looked up from germline, CDR1 is SGHVS and CDR2 is FNYEAQ. CDR3 residues: CASSSRTDNEQFF. The CDR3 coding sequence is TGTGCCAGCAGCTCTAGGACAGACAATGAGCAGTTCTTC.

The CDR3 sequence: CASSPDGGPNEKLFF. CDR3 DNA sequence: TGTGCCAGCAGCCCCGACGGGGGGCCTAATGAAAAACTGTTTTTT. The chain recombines TRBV7-9 with TRBJ1-4; D might be TRBD1 (6 bases). Germline CDR1 reads SEHNR; CDR2 reads FQNEAQ (reference sequence). V was trimmed by 5 bases and J by 3 bases, leaving 13 bases between them. The CDR3 extends over 15 amino acids.

There are a few counts of this clone. The genes are TRBV29-1 and TRBJ1-1; TRBD1 might be the D (5 bases). The CDR3 covers 11 residues. CDR1 SQVTM and CDR2 ANQGSEA come from the germline V gene. V was cut by 7 bases and J by 1 base, with 7 bases left in between. The CDR3 reads CSAQGNTEAFF. The CDR3 DNA sequence: TGCAGCGCCCAGGGGAACACTGAAGCTTTCTTT.

This clone was seen more than once but under ten times. The chain links TRBV4-3 to TRBJ2-7, with a tentative D call TRBD1 (6 bases). Looked up from germline, CDR1 is LGHNA and CDR2 is YSLEER. The CDR3 runs 14 residues. V shed 0 bases and J shed 5 bases, with 11 bases lying between them. The DNA of the CDR3 is TGCGCCAGCAGCCAAGAAACAGGGAGAGACGAGCAGTACTTC. It translates to CASSQETGRDEQYF.

The chain has TRBV6-1 and TRBJ1-1, with D unclear. CDR1 and CDR2 (germline): MNHNS, SASEGT. V was cut by 2 bases and J by 6 bases, with 7 bases left in between. This CDR3 is 12 amino acids long. As DNA, the CDR3 is TGTGCCAGCAGTGAAAGTGGCGCTGAAGCTTTCTTT. Amino acid sequence: CASSESGAEAFF.

The V gene is TRBV5-6, the J gene TRBJ2-4; 7 bases align to TRBD1. This CDR3 is 14 amino acids long. J was trimmed by 5 bases and V by 5 bases; bases with no gene match: 7. Looked up from germline, CDR1 is SGHDT and CDR2 is YYEEEE. CDR3 sequence reads: CASRLQGPENIQYF. The CDR3 nucleotides read TGTGCCAGCAGGCTACAGGGGCCGGAAAACATTCAGTACTTC. The whole variable domain, remainder taken from reference TRBV5-6 and TRBJ2-4, is DAGVTQSPTHLIKTRGQQVTLRCSPKSGHDTVSWYQQALGQGPQFIFQYYEEEERQRGNFPDRFSGHQFPNYSSELNVNALLLGDSALYLCASRLQGPENIQYFGAGTRLSVL.

The chain carries TRBV30 and TRBJ2-5, with D uncertain. The V end was cut by 4 bases, the J end by 4 bases, with 16 bases between. The germline V gene has CDR1 GTSNPN and CDR2 SVGIG (reference sequence). This CDR3 comprises 14 residues. CDR3 sequence (DNA): TGTGCCTGGACCCCCAAGTACTTGCTAGAGACCCAGTACTTC. Its protein is CAWTPKYLLETQYF.

The chain is built from TRBV18 and TRBJ2-7; 7 bases are shared with TRBD1. CDR1 is KGHSH, CDR2 LQKENI, per germline. The CDR3 runs 14 residues. Trimming at V came to 9 bases and at J to 4 bases, leaving 12 bases not matched to a gene. The CDR3 nucleotides read TGTGCCAGTTCTGCCGGTAGGGGGCTTTACGAGCAGTACTTC. Translation gives CASSAGRGLYEQYF.

The gene calls are TRBV7-8 and TRBJ2-7; TRBD1 matches at 9 bases. This CDR3 region has 15 residues. Trimming removed 5 bases from V and 3 bases from J; junction bases left unmatched: 8. The germline V gene has CDR1 SGHVS and CDR2 FQNEAQ. The CDR3: CASSAQGALIYEQYF. CDR3 nucleotides: TGTGCCAGCAGCGCACAGGGGGCGCTTATCTACGAGCAGTACTTC.

V usage is TRBV30 and J usage is TRBJ1-5; perhaps TRBD1 as D (6 bases). Trimming took off 3 bases at V and 0 bases at J, with 15 bases between the two ends. CDR1 GTSNPN and CDR2 SVGIG come from the germline V gene (reference sequence). This CDR3 is 16 amino acids long. The CDR3 sequence is CAWSPGVPYSNQPQHF. In DNA, the CDR3 is TGTGCCTGGAGCCCAGGGGTCCCTTATAGCAATCAGCCCCAGCATTTT.

The rearrangement uses TRBV27 and TRBJ1-1; tentatively, D is TRBD1 (5 bases). The CDR3 runs 14 residues. Germline V lookup: CDR1 MNHEY, CDR2 SMNVEV (reference sequence). V was trimmed by 7 bases and J by 4 bases, leaving 16 bases between them. The CDR3 DNA reads as TGTGCCAGCACCCGGGGAGGGACGGTCACTGAAGCTTTCTTT. Encoded protein: CASTRGGTVTEAFF.

The chain has TRBV4-3 and TRBJ1-3; no reliable D call. The CDR3 is 15 residues long. CDR1 LGHNA and CDR2 YSLEER come from the germline V gene. Deletions cut 6 bases from V and 0 bases from J, with 12 bases between. CDR3 sequence: CASSMDTYSGNTIYF. CDR3 nucleotides: TGCGCCAGCAGTATGGATACATACTCTGGAAACACCATATATTTT.

About this clone: The limits of the CDR3 on the DNA are not certain, so only TCRdb's listed CDR3 is given. The V and J genes are TRBV27 and TRBJ2-1; the table assigns TRBD1, which was not confirmed against the DNA. The CDR3 spans 19 residues, counting both ends. From germline, CDR1 is MNHEY and CDR2 SMNVEV (reference sequence). Here the CDR3 reads CASSPFWRRQKHLPSPQFF.

The chain recombines TRBV29-1 with TRBJ2-1; D is unresolved. CDR3 length: 14 amino acids. Germline assignment: CDR1 SQVTM and CDR2 ANQGSEA. V lost 4 bases to trimming and J lost 1 base, with 11 bases between them. DNA for the CDR3: TGCAGCGTTGGGGGAAGGCCTTCCTACAATGAGCAGTTCTTC. Its protein product is CSVGGRPSYNEQFF.

The V call is TRBV5-1, the J call TRBJ1-2; a possible D gene is TRBD1 (6 bases). V lost 0 bases, J lost 2 bases, and 11 bases lay in between. The CDR3 spans 15 residues. From germline, CDR1 is SGHRS and CDR2 YFSETQ. The CDR3 here is CASSLVGGANYGYTF. The CDR3 nucleotides are TGCGCCAGCAGCTTGGTGGGGGGCGCGAACTATGGCTACACCTTC.